The next 10 T cell receptor beta chains were all read from a single sample in a study of T cells in women clearing cervical HPV infection. TCRdb keeps only in-frame clones here, not all; method: immunoSEQ multiplex PCR. Across about 32,000 clones, the top ten clones capture under 8.5% of the sample. The sample comprised blood buffy coat. All receptors derive from a woman between 18 and 69 years old with a cervical HPV16 infection that either progressed to CIN3+ or cleared (not recorded which).

Worth noting for this clone: The CDR3 end lies 3 residues beyond the end of the read and is filled in from the germline J gene. The rearrangement links TRBV20-1 to TRBJ1-5; TRBD1 matches 12 bases. Looked up from germline, CDR1 is DFQATT and CDR2 is SNEGSKA (reference sequence). J was trimmed by 7 bases and V by 4 bases; bases with no gene match: 2. CDR3 length equals 13 residues. The sequenced CDR3 bases are TGCAGTGCTACGGGACAGGGGGCCCAGCCC. As protein: CSATGQGAQP. The entire CDR3 sequence reads CSATGQGAQPQHF.

To note about this clone: The sequenced fragment ends 3 residues before the CDR3 boundary, so the rest is inferred from the germline J gene. The chain carries TRBV19 and TRBJ2-3; 9 bases fit TRBD1. This CDR3 has 16 amino acids. V was clipped by 1 base and J by 2 bases; unmatched bases: 4. In germline, CDR1 is LNHDA, CDR2 SQIVND (reference sequence). CDR3 sequence: CASSIGDRVNTDTQYF. CDR3 bases read: TGTGCCAGTAGTATAGGGGACAGGGTCAACACAGATACG.

As regards this clone: Read sequence stops 3 residues before the CDR3 end, and the germline J gene provides the missing end. This rearrangement joins TRBV20-1 to TRBJ1-2; D is ambiguous. Trimming cost V 0 bases and J 7 bases, with 12 bases left between them. The CDR3 spans 13 residues. Germline CDR1 and CDR2: DFQATT and SNEGSKA (reference sequence). The CDR3 DNA, read in part, is TGCAGTGCTAGAGATCCGTTCAAAGGTGGC. It codes for CSARDPFKGG. The full CDR3 is CSARDPFKGGYTF.

About this clone itself: From the germline J gene comes the end of the CDR3, since the read stops 3 residues before it. The chain joins TRBV2 to TRBJ2-2, with 7 bases matching TRBD2. Germline V gene data show CDR1 as SNHLY and CDR2 as FYNNEI. Germline trimming cut 7 bases from V and 4 bases from J; bases unmatched to any gene: 12. The CDR3 is 16 residues long. Partial CDR3 DNA: TGTGCCAGCACGGGAGGTCGGGGGGTTAGCACCGGGGAG. Translation gives CASTGGRGVSTGE. The full-length CDR3 reads as CASTGGRGVSTGELFF.

To note about this clone: The read terminates 3 residues ahead of where the CDR3 ends, so the germline J gene completes it. The V gene is TRBV20-1, the J gene TRBJ2-7; TRBD1 aligns across 9 bases. Germline CDR1 DFQATT, CDR2 SNEGSKA (reference sequence). CDR3 length: 14 amino acids. After removal of 5 bases from V and 5 bases from J, the junction contained 10 bases not matched to a gene. The CDR3: CSAVKGTGLNEQYF. The covered CDR3 bases are TGCAGTGCTGTCAAGGGGACAGGGCTAAACGAG.

Notes on this clone: The read is 3 residues too short to cover the CDR3 end, so that end is filled in from the germline J gene. V usage is TRBV4-1 and J usage is TRBJ2-1; 7 nucleotides match TRBD2. Germline lookup yields CDR1 MGHRA and CDR2 YSYEKL. Germline trimming cut 3 bases from V and 3 bases from J; bases unmatched to any gene: 5. The CDR3 contains 15 residues. The CDR3: CASSHQAGSYNEQFF. The part of the CDR3 DNA that was read is TGCGCCAGCAGCCACCAAGCGGGAAGCTACAATGAG.

Partial CDR3 DNA: TGTGCCTGGAGCCCACCCCTGGCTGCACGCGGTGAAAAA. Its translation: CAWSPPLAARGEK. In full, the CDR3 reads CAWSPPLAARGEKLFF. The chain is built from TRBV30 and TRBJ1-4, with D uncertain. The sequenced fragment ends 3 residues before the CDR3 boundary, so the rest is inferred from the germline J gene. Germline V lookup: CDR1 GTSNPN, CDR2 SVGIG (reference sequence). The V gene lost 3 bases and the J gene lost 7 bases, with 21 bases spanning the gap. The CDR3 length is 16 residues. The complete variable domain, with remaining parts taken from reference TRBV30 and TRBJ1-4, reads SQTIHQWPATLVQPVGSPLSLECTVEGTSNPNLYWYRQAAGRGLQLLFYSVGIGQISSEVPQNLSASRPQDRQFILSSKKLLLSDSGFYLCAWSPPLAARGEKLFFGSGTQLSVL.

Turning to this clone: The read ends 3 residues early relative to the CDR3; the germline J gene fills the gap. This chain uses TRBV10-3 with TRBJ1-1, with 7 bases identical to TRBD1. The germline CDR1 and CDR2 sequences are ENHRY and SYGVKD. The CDR3 is 17 residues long. V trimming: 6 bases; J trimming: 4 bases; junction bases outside the gene matches: 17. CDR3 residues: CAIREGPEVTGLTEAFF. Partial CDR3 DNA: TGTGCCATCAGGGAGGGCCCAGAGGTGACAGGGCTCACTGAA.

Details on this clone: The read comes to an end 3 residues before the CDR3 does, leaving the germline J gene to fill in the end. The chain has TRBV4-1 and TRBJ2-7; TRBD2 is a possible D gene (6 bases). This CDR3 region has 15 residues. Between the trimmed V and J ends, which lost 4 bases and 3 bases, there was a span of 16 bases. Germline V gene lookup returns CDR1 MGHRA and CDR2 YSYEKL. Partial CDR3 DNA: TGCGCCAGCAGCCTCCAGACGGGACTCCACTACGAG. It is translated as CASSLQTGLHYE. The CDR3 in full is CASSLQTGLHYEQYF.

On this clone: The read ends 3 residues early relative to the CDR3; the germline J gene fills the gap. The chain links TRBV4-1 to TRBJ2-3; D remains ambiguous. The germline CDR1 and CDR2 sequences are MGHRA and YSYEKL. Deletions cut 0 bases from V and 6 bases from J, with 19 bases between. The CDR3 has 17 amino acids. CDR3 DNA, as far as it was read: TGCGCCAGCAGCCAAGAAAAAGACTTTACCAGTCGGGATACG. Its translation: CASSQEKDFTSRDT. The CDR3 in its entirety is CASSQEKDFTSRDTQYF.